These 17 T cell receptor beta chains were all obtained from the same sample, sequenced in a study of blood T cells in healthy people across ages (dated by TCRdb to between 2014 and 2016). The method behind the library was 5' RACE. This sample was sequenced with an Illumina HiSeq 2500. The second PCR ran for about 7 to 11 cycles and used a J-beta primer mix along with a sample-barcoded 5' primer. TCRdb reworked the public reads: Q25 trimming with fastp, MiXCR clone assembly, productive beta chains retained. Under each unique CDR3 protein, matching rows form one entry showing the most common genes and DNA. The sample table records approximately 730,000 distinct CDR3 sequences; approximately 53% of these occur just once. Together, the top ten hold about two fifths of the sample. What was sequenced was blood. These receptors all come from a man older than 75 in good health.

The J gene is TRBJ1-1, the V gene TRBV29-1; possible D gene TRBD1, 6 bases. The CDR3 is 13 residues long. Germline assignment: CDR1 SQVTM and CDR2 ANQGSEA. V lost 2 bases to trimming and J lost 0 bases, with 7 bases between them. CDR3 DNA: TGCAGCGTTGAAACAGGGATGAACACTGAAGCTTTCTTT. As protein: CSVETGMNTEAFF.

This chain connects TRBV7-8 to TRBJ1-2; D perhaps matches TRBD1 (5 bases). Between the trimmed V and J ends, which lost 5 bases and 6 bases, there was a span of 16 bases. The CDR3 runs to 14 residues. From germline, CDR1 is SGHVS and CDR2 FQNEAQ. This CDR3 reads CASSHPGAFDGYTF. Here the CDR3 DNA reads TGTGCCAGCAGCCACCCCGGGGCATTCGATGGCTACACCTTC. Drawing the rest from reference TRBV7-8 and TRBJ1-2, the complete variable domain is GAGVSQSPRYKVAKRGQDVALRCDPISGHVSLFWYQQALGQGPEFLTYFQNEAQLDKSGLPSDRFFAERPEGSVSTLKIQRTQQEDSAVYLCASSHPGAFDGYTFGSGTRLTVV.

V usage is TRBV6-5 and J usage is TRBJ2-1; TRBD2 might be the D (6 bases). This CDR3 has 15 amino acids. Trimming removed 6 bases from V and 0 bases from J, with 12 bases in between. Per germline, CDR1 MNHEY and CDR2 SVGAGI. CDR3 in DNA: TGTGCCAGCAGATTAGCGGCCAGCTCCTACAATGAGCAGTTCTTC. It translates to CASRLAASSYNEQFF.

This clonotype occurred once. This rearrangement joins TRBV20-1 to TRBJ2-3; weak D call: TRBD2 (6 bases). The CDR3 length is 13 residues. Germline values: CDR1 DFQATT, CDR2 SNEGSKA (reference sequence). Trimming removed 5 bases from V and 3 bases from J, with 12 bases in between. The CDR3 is CSAGTGPTDTQYF. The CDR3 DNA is TGCAGTGCTGGGACTGGTCCGACAGATACGCAGTATTTT.

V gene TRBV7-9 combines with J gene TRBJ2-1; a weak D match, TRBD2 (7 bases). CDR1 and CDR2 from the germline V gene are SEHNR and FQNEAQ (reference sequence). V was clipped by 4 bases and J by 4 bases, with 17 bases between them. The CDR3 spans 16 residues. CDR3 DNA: TGTGCCAGCAGCTCACTTTCGGGGGGACATTACAATGAGCAGTTCTTC. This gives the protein CASSSLSGGHYNEQFF.

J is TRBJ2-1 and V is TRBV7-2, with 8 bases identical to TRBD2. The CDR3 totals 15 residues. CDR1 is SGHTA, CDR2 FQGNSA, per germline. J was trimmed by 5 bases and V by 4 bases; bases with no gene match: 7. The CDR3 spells CASSSESGSHNEQFF. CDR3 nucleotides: TGTGCCAGCAGCTCAGAGAGCGGGAGTCACAATGAGCAGTTCTTC.

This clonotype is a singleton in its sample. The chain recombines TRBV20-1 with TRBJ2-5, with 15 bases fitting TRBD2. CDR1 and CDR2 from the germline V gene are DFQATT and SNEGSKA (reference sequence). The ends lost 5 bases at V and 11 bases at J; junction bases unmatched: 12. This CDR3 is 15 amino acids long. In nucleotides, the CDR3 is TGCAGTGCTCGCACCGGGACTAGCGGGAGGCTTCAGCAGTACTTC. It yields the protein CSARTGTSGRLQQYF.

The CDR3 bases are TGTGCCAGCAGCCCGGGCGGGGACAGGGATGGCTACACCTTC. Its translation is CASSPGGDRDGYTF. The V gene is TRBV28, the J gene TRBJ1-2; 9 nucleotides line up with TRBD1. The CDR3 covers 14 residues. The V segment lost 6 bases and the J segment 6 bases; nucleotides outside the gene matches: 8. CDR1 and CDR2 (germline): MDHEN, SYDVKM.

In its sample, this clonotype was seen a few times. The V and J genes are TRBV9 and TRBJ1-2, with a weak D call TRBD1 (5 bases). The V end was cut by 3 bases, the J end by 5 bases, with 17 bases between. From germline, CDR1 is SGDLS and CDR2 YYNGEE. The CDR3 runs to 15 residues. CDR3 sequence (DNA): TGTGCCAGCAGCGAAAACCCCGTGGGGGGATATGGCTACACCTTC. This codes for CASSENPVGGYGYTF.

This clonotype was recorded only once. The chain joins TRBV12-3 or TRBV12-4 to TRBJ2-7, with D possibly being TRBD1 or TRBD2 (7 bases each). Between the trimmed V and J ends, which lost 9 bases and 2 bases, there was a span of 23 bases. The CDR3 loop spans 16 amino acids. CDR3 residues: CASEPSGGRGTYEQYF. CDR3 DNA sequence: TGTGCCAGTGAGCCATCGGGGGGCAGGGGGACCTACGAGCAGTACTTC.

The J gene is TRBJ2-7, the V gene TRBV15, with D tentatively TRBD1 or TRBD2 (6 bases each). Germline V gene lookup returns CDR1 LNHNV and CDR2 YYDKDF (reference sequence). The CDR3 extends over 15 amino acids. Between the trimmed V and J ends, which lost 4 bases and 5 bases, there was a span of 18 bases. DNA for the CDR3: TGTGCCACCAGCATTCGCGGGACACTTTTCCACGAGCAGTACTTC. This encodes CATSIRGTLFHEQYF.

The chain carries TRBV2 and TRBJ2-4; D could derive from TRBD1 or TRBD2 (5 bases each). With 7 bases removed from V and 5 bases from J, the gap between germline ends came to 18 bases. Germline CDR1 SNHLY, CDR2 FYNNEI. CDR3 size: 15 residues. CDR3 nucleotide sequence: TGTGCCAGCAAAGGGGAGACCAATAGCCAAAACATTCAGTACTTC. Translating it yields CASKGETNSQNIQYF.

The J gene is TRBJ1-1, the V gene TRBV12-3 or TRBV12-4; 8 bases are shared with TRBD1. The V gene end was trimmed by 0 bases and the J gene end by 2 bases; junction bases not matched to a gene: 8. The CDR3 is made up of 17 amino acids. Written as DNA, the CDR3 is TGTGCCAGCAGTTTAGCCTCCGGGACAGGATTAAACACTGAAGCTTTCTTT. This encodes CASSLASGTGLNTEAFF.

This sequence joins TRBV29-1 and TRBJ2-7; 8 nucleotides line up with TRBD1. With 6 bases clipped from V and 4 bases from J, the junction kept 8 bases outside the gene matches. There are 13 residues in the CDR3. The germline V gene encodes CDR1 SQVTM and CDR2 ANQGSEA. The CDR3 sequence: CSVSGGAGYEQYF. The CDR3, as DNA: TGCAGCGTATCAGGGGGCGCGGGATACGAGCAGTACTTC.

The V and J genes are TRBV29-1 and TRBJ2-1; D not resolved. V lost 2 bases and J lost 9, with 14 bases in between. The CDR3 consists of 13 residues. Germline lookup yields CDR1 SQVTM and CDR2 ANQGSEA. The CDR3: CSVERWLLGEQFF. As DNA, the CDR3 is TGCAGCGTTGAAAGGTGGCTCTTGGGTGAGCAGTTCTTC.

The CDR3 loop reads CASSWLRPGRTGLWIKPQHF. The CDR3 coding sequence is TGCGCCAGCAGCTGGTTAAGACCGGGACGGACGGGACTTTGGATTAAGCCCCAGCATTTT. The rearrangement uses TRBV5-1 and TRBJ1-5; maybe TRBD1 (5 bases). V lost 3 bases and J lost 8, with 33 bases in between. Germline V gene data show CDR1 as SGHRS and CDR2 as YFSETQ. The CDR3 runs 20 residues.

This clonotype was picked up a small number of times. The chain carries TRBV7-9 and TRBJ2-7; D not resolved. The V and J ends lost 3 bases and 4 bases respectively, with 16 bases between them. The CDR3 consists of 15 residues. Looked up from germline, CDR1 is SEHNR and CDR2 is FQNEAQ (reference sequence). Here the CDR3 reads CASSFDLGYSYEQYF. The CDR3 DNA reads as TGTGCCAGCAGCTTCGATCTGGGGTACTCGTACGAGCAGTACTTC.